This TCR beta chain is from a study of response to subunit inactivated influenza vaccine. Study conclusions and caveats: Authors suggested seasonal influenza vaccinations each recruit few new T cells.

TCRdb reprocessed the RT-PCR reads with MiXCR, giving one entry per CDR3 protein. The data hold about 650,000 distinct CDR3 sequences, with 13% to 15% observed a single time. CDR3 length: 17 residues. V shed 4 bases and J 4 bases; nucleotides not matched to a gene: 12. CDR1 is SGHRS and CDR2 is YFSETQ in the germline V gene. This clonotype came up a few times. Its specificity is unknown. The chain has TRBV5-1 and TRBJ2-7, with 12 bases aligning to TRBD2. The clonotype comes from a man aged 45-65 years who received an inactivated influenza vaccine. The sample in question was PBMCs from blood, obtained roughly 15 days before vaccination. The CDR3 DNA follows: TGCGCCAGCAGCCCCACTAGCGGGAGGATGAATGGGTACGAGCAGTACTTC. Translating gives CASSPTSGRMNGYEQYF.